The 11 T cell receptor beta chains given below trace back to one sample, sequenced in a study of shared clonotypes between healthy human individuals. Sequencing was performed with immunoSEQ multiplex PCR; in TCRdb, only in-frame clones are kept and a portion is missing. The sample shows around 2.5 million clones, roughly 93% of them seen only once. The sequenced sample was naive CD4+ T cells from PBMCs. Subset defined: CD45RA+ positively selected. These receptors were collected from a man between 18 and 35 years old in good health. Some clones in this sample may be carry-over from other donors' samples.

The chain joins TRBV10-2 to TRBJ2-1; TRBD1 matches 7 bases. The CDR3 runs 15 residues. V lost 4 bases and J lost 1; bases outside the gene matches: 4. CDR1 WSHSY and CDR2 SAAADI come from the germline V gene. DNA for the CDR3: TGCGCCAGCAGTGCAAGGGGGCCATCCTACAATGAGCAGTTCTTC. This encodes CASSARGPSYNEQFF.

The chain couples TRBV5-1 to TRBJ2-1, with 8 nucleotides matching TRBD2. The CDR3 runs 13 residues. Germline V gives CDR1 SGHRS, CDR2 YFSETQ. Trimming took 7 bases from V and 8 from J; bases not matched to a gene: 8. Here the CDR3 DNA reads TGCGCCAGCGATCGGACTAGCATCTATGAGCAGTTCTTC. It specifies CASDRTSIYEQFF.

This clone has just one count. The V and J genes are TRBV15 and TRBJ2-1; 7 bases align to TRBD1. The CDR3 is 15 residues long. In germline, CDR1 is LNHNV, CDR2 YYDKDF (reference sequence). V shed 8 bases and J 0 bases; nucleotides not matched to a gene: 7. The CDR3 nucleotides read TGTGCCACCGTCAGGGGGATTAGCTCCTACAATGAGCAGTTCTTC. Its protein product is CATVRGISSYNEQFF.

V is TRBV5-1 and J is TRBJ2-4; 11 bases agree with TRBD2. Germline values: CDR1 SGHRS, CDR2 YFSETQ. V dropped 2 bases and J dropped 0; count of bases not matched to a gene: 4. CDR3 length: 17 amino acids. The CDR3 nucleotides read TGCGCCAGCAGCTTAGGGACTAGCGGCATAGCCAAAAACATTCAGTACTTC. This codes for CASSLGTSGIAKNIQYF.

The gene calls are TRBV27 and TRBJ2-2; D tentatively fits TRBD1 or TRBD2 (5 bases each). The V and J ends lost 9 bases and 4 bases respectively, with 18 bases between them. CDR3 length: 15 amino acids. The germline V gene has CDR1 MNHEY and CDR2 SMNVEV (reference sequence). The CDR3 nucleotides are TGTGCCAGAGTCAACGCCGGGACGGGCACCGGGGAGCTGTTTTTT. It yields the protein CARVNAGTGTGELFF.

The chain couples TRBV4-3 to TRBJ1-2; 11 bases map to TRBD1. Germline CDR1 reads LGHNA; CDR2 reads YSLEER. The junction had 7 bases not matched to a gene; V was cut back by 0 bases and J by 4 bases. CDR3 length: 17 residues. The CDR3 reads CASSQEIGTGGIYGYTF. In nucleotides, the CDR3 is TGCGCCAGCAGCCAAGAGATTGGGACAGGGGGTATCTATGGCTACACCTTC.

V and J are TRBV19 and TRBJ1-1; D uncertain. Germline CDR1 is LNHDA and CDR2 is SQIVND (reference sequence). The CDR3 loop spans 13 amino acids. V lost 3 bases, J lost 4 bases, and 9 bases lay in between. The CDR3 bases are TGTGCCAGTAGTATTCGAGCGCGCACTGAAGCTTTCTTT. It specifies CASSIRARTEAFF.

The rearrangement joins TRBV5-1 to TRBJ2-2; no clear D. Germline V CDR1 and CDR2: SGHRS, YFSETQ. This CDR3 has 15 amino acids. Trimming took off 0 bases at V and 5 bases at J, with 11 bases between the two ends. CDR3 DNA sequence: TGCGCCAGCAGCTTGGCCTACGGTGGGACCGGGGAGCTGTTTTTT. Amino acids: CASSLAYGGTGELFF. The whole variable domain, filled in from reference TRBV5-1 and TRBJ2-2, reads KAGVTQTPRYLIKTRGQQVTLSCSPISGHRSVSWYQQTPGQGLQFLFEYFSETQRNKGNFPGRFSGRQFSNSRSEMNVSTLELGDSALYLCASSLAYGGTGELFFGEGSRLTVL.

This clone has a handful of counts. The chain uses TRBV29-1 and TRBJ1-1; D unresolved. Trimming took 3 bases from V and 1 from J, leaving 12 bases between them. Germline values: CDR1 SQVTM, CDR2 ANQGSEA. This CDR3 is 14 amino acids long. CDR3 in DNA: TGCAGCGTTGAGGGCAGACTAAAGAACACTGAAGCTTTCTTT. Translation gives CSVEGRLKNTEAFF.

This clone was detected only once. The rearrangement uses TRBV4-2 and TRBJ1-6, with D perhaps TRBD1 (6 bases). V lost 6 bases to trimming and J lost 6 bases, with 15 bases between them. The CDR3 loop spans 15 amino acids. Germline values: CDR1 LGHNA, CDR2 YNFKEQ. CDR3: CASRYGGAINSPLHF. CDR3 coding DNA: TGTGCCAGCAGGTACGGGGGGGCGATTAATTCACCCCTCCACTTT.

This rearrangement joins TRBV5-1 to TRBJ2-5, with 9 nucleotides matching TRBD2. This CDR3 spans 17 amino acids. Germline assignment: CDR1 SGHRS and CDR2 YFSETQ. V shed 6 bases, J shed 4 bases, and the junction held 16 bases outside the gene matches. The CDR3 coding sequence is TGCGCCAGCACAGTGGCGGGAGGGCCGAGCGGTGGAGAGACCCAGTACTTC. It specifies CASTVAGGPSGGETQYF.